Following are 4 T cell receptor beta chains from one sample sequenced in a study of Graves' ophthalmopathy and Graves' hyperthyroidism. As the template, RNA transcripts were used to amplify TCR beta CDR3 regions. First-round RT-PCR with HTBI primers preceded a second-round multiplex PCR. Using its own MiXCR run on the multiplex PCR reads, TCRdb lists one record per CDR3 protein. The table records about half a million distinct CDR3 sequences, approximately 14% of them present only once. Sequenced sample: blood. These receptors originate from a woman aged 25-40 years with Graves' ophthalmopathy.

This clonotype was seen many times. Written as DNA, the CDR3 is TGTGCCACAGCCTCCGGGACTAGCGGCCGCTACGAGCAGTACTTC. As protein: CATASGTSGRYEQYF. The genes are TRBV28 and TRBJ2-7; 11 nucleotides align to TRBD2. Losses at the gene ends were 10 bases for V and 3 bases for J; bases not matched to a gene: 11. The length of the CDR3 is 15 residues. Germline-derived CDR1 and CDR2 are MDHEN and SYDVKM.

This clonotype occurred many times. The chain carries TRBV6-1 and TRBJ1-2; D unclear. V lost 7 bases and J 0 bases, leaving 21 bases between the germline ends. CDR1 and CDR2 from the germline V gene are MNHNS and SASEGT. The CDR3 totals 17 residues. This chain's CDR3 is CASKPSFRERANYGYTF. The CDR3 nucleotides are TGTGCCAGCAAACCCTCGTTCCGGGAGAGAGCTAACTATGGCTACACCTTC.

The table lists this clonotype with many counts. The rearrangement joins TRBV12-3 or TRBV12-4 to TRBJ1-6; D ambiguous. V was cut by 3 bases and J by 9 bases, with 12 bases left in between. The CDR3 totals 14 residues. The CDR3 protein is CASSLGRKGSPLHF. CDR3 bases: TGTGCCAGCAGTTTGGGTAGGAAGGGTTCACCCCTCCACTTT.

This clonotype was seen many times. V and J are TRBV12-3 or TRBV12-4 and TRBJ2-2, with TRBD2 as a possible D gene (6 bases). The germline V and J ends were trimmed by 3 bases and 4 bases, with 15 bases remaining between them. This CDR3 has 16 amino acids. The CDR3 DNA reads TGTGCCAGCAGTTTTGAAGCAGGGACTGGCACCGGGGAGCTGTTTTTT. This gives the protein CASSFEAGTGTGELFF.